The rows below give T cell receptor beta chains drawn from one sample of a study of blood T cell repertoires in COVID-19. Only in-frame clones appear in the TCRdb table, and some are missing; sequencing was by immunoSEQ multiplex PCR. The profile shows more than 350,000 clones, 88% of them singletons. Sequencing was performed on PBMCs or T cells enriched from blood (not recorded which). These receptors all stem from a woman aged 18-29 years who had been exposed to COVID-19. CDR3s include the opening cysteine and the closing phenylalanine or tryptophan. Each record gives: D gene, V gene, clone size, J gene, CDR3 protein, CDR3 DNA. A D gene is named only where the DNA matches it firmly. Clone sizes are given selectively: once, few, many, or a class where the clone is expanded.

d_call: .; v_call: TRBV27; clone_size: .; j_call: TRBJ2-3; cdr3_aa: CASSSITDTQYF; cdr3_nt: TGTGCCAGCAGTTCAATCACAGATACGCAGTATTTT
d_call: TRBD2; v_call: TRBV19; clone_size: .; j_call: TRBJ2-7; cdr3_aa: CASRQRGRTSEPYEQYF; cdr3_nt: TGTGCCAGTAGACAACGAGGTCGGACTAGCGAGCCCTACGAGCAGTACTTC
d_call: TRBD2; v_call: TRBV28; clone_size: .; j_call: TRBJ2-3; cdr3_aa: CASSSPASGLTDTQYF; cdr3_nt: TGTGCCAGCAGTTCGCCCGCTAGCGGGCTCACAGATACGCAGTATTTT
d_call: .; v_call: TRBV25-1; clone_size: .; j_call: TRBJ2-5; cdr3_aa: CAGGSQETQYF; cdr3_nt: TGTGCCGGCGGGTCCCAAGAGACCCAGTACTTC
d_call: TRBD1; v_call: TRBV29-1; clone_size: .; j_call: TRBJ2-7; cdr3_aa: CSPARDRGIDEQYF; cdr3_nt: TGCAGCCCCGCCAGGGACAGGGGGATCGACGAGCAGTACTTC
d_call: .; v_call: TRBV7-6; clone_size: .; j_call: TRBJ2-1; cdr3_aa: CASSLVPKNEQFF; cdr3_nt: TGTGCCAGCAGCTTAGTTCCCAAAAATGAGCAGTTCTTC
d_call: TRBD1; v_call: TRBV19; clone_size: .; j_call: TRBJ2-7; cdr3_aa: CASNSPGQAYEQYF; cdr3_nt: TGTGCCAGTAATTCCCCAGGACAGGCCTACGAGCAGTACTTC
d_call: .; v_call: TRBV19; clone_size: .; j_call: TRBJ2-7; cdr3_aa: CASSMIRGDDEQYF; cdr3_nt: TGTGCCAGTAGTATGATCAGGGGTGACGACGAGCAGTACTTC
d_call: TRBD1; v_call: TRBV5-1; clone_size: .; j_call: TRBJ1-2; cdr3_aa: CASRDRGIYGYTF; cdr3_nt: TGCGCCAGCAGAGACAGGGGGATCTATGGCTACACCTTC
d_call: .; v_call: TRBV27; clone_size: once; j_call: TRBJ2-2; cdr3_aa: CASSRPGSGGELFF; cdr3_nt: TGTGCCAGCAGTCGCCCGGGGTCGGGCGGGGAGCTGTTTTTT
d_call: TRBD1; v_call: TRBV6-6; clone_size: .; j_call: TRBJ1-5; cdr3_aa: CASSYVGQGERTQHF; cdr3_nt: TGTGCCAGCAGTTACGTCGGACAGGGAGAAAGGACCCAGCATTTT
d_call: TRBD1; v_call: TRBV12-3/TRBV12-4; clone_size: .; j_call: TRBJ2-5; cdr3_aa: CASTTDRAETQYF; cdr3_nt: TGTGCCAGCACCACGGACAGGGCAGAGACCCAGTACTTC
d_call: .; v_call: TRBV11-3; clone_size: .; j_call: TRBJ2-3; cdr3_aa: CASSLGEGAPDTQYF; cdr3_nt: TGTGCCAGCAGCTTAGGAGAGGGCGCGCCAGATACGCAGTATTTT
d_call: .; v_call: TRBV7-2; clone_size: .; j_call: TRBJ1-5; cdr3_aa: CASSGQGQGNQPQHF; cdr3_nt: TGTGCCAGCTCTGGGCAGGGGCAAGGCAATCAGCCCCAGCATTTT
d_call: .; v_call: TRBV28; clone_size: .; j_call: TRBJ2-2; cdr3_aa: CASSSNTGELFF; cdr3_nt: TGTGCCAGCAGCTCGAACACCGGGGAGCTGTTTTTT
d_call: .; v_call: TRBV27; clone_size: once; j_call: TRBJ2-2; cdr3_aa: CASSLFGGTYANTGELFF; cdr3_nt: TGTGCCAGCAGTTTATTCGGGGGGACATACGCGAACACCGGGGAGCTGTTTTTT
d_call: TRBD2; v_call: TRBV4-3; clone_size: .; j_call: TRBJ2-1; cdr3_aa: CASKQRAGGYNEQFF; cdr3_nt: TGCGCCAGCAAACAGCGCGCGGGGGGGTACAATGAGCAGTTCTTC
d_call: TRBD2; v_call: TRBV4-3; clone_size: .; j_call: TRBJ2-6; cdr3_aa: CASSQENPGGSSGANVLTF; cdr3_nt: TGCGCCAGCAGCCAAGAGAACCCGGGAGGAAGCTCTGGGGCCAACGTCCTGACTTTC
d_call: TRBD2; v_call: TRBV2; clone_size: .; j_call: TRBJ2-7; cdr3_aa: CASIEGLAVSYEQYF; cdr3_nt: TGTGCCAGCATAGAGGGACTAGCGGTCTCCTACGAGCAGTACTTC
d_call: TRBD2; v_call: TRBV7-9; clone_size: .; j_call: TRBJ2-7; cdr3_aa: CASSSWTSGSYEQYF; cdr3_nt: TGTGCCAGCAGCTCTTGGACTAGCGGGAGCTACGAGCAGTACTTC
d_call: TRBD1; v_call: TRBV19; clone_size: .; j_call: TRBJ2-1; cdr3_aa: CASSADSGQGRNEQFF; cdr3_nt: TGTGCCAGTAGTGCAGACTCGGGACAGGGGAGGAATGAGCAGTTCTTC
d_call: TRBD1; v_call: TRBV6-1; clone_size: .; j_call: TRBJ1-2; cdr3_aa: CASSSGQGPLYGYTF; cdr3_nt: TGTGCCAGCAGTTCGGGACAGGGCCCTCTCTATGGCTACACCTTC
d_call: .; v_call: TRBV2; clone_size: few; j_call: TRBJ1-2; cdr3_aa: CASRAGLANYGYTF; cdr3_nt: TGTGCCAGCAGGGCCGGGTTAGCTAACTATGGCTACACCTTC
d_call: .; v_call: TRBV5-1; clone_size: once; j_call: TRBJ1-2; cdr3_aa: CASSLQDYNGYTF; cdr3_nt: TGCGCCAGCAGCTTACAGGACTATAATGGCTACACCTTC
d_call: TRBD1; v_call: TRBV13; clone_size: .; j_call: TRBJ2-7; cdr3_aa: CASSSNRDRDYEQYF; cdr3_nt: TGTGCCAGCAGCTCAAACCGGGACAGGGACTACGAGCAGTACTTC
d_call: .; v_call: TRBV5-8; clone_size: .; j_call: TRBJ2-7; cdr3_aa: CASSLGISGPQEEQYF; cdr3_nt: TGTGCCAGCAGCCTGGGTATTAGCGGACCACAGGAGGAGCAGTACTTC
d_call: TRBD2; v_call: TRBV28; clone_size: .; j_call: TRBJ2-7; cdr3_aa: CASSLSPGTSGSHKAYEQYF; cdr3_nt: TGTGCCAGCAGTTTAAGCCCCGGGACTAGCGGCTCGCATAAGGCCTACGAGCAGTACTTC
d_call: .; v_call: TRBV28; clone_size: .; j_call: TRBJ1-1; cdr3_aa: CASRERVTEAFF; cdr3_nt: TGTGCCAGCAGGGAACGGGTCACTGAAGCTTTCTTT
d_call: .; v_call: TRBV3-1/TRBV3-2; clone_size: .; j_call: TRBJ2-2; cdr3_aa: CASSQSTGELFF; cdr3_nt: TGTGCCAGCAGCCAATCAACCGGGGAGCTGTTTTTT
d_call: .; v_call: TRBV2; clone_size: .; j_call: TRBJ2-7; cdr3_aa: CASSDPGGNEQYF; cdr3_nt: TGTGCCAGCAGTGATCCGGGGGGCAACGAGCAGTACTTC
d_call: .; v_call: TRBV10-3; clone_size: .; j_call: TRBJ2-7; cdr3_aa: CAISDERGSYEQYF; cdr3_nt: TGTGCCATCAGTGATGAGAGAGGCTCCTACGAGCAGTACTTC
d_call: .; v_call: TRBV4-1; clone_size: .; j_call: TRBJ1-1; cdr3_aa: CASSQTQVSNTEAFF; cdr3_nt: TGCGCCAGCAGCCAGACACAGGTATCGAACACTGAAGCTTTCTTT
d_call: .; v_call: TRBV5-6; clone_size: .; j_call: TRBJ2-1; cdr3_aa: CASSLGGTEQFF; cdr3_nt: TGTGCCAGCAGCTTGGGAGGAACGGAGCAGTTCTTC
d_call: TRBD1; v_call: TRBV19; clone_size: once; j_call: TRBJ1-1; cdr3_aa: CASSSGTGDQLTEAFF; cdr3_nt: TGTGCCAGTAGTTCGGGGACAGGGGACCAACTTACTGAAGCTTTCTTT
d_call: .; v_call: TRBV6-5; clone_size: .; j_call: TRBJ2-7; cdr3_aa: CASRPPAGAEQYF; cdr3_nt: TGTGCCAGCAGACCACCCGCGGGGGCTGAGCAGTACTTC
d_call: TRBD2; v_call: TRBV3-1/TRBV3-2; clone_size: .; j_call: TRBJ2-3; cdr3_aa: CASSQAPRLAGQTDTQYF; cdr3_nt: TGTGCCAGCAGCCAGGCACCCCGACTAGCGGGTCAAACAGATACGCAGTATTTT
d_call: .; v_call: TRBV5-4; clone_size: .; j_call: TRBJ1-1; cdr3_aa: CASSLDTYGATNTEAFF; cdr3_nt: TGTGCCAGCAGCTTGGACACTTATGGGGCCACGAACACTGAAGCTTTCTTT
d_call: .; v_call: TRBV7-9; clone_size: .; j_call: TRBJ1-1; cdr3_aa: CASSSGTWAFF; cdr3_nt: TGTGCCAGCAGCTCCGGTACCTGGGCTTTCTTT
d_call: .; v_call: TRBV3-1/TRBV3-2; clone_size: few; j_call: TRBJ1-3; cdr3_aa: CASSQGPLGGTGNTIYF; cdr3_nt: TGTGCCAGCAGCCAAGGACCCTTAGGAGGGACTGGAAACACCATATATTTT
d_call: .; v_call: TRBV19; clone_size: .; j_call: TRBJ1-4; cdr3_aa: CASSIATGGLFF; cdr3_nt: TGTGCCAGTAGTATAGCTACGGGTGGACTGTTTTTT
d_call: .; v_call: TRBV6-8; clone_size: .; j_call: TRBJ2-2; cdr3_aa: CASSYREVLPRLNTGELFF; cdr3_nt: TGTGCCAGCAGTTACCGGGAAGTGCTCCCCAGGTTGAACACCGGGGAGCTGTTTTTT
d_call: TRBD1; v_call: TRBV7-9; clone_size: once; j_call: TRBJ2-1; cdr3_aa: CASSLLAGQAYNEQFF; cdr3_nt: TGTGCCAGCAGCTTGTTGGCGGGACAGGCGTACAATGAGCAGTTCTTC
d_call: TRBD2; v_call: TRBV18; clone_size: .; j_call: TRBJ2-7; cdr3_aa: CASSPSLAGMQYF; cdr3_nt: TGTGCCAGCTCACCTAGTCTAGCGGGGATGCAGTACTTC
d_call: .; v_call: TRBV16; clone_size: .; j_call: TRBJ2-1; cdr3_aa: CASNPRGADDEQFF; cdr3_nt: TGTGCCAGCAACCCCAGGGGCGCCGACGATGAGCAGTTCTTC
d_call: .; v_call: TRBV7-2; clone_size: .; j_call: TRBJ1-2; cdr3_aa: CASSLGLGGLGYGYTF; cdr3_nt: TGTGCCAGCAGCTTAGGACTGGGGGGGCTGGGCTATGGCTACACCTTC
d_call: TRBD2; v_call: TRBV7-9; clone_size: .; j_call: TRBJ2-1; cdr3_aa: CASSLALGLAGGSNNEQFF; cdr3_nt: TGTGCCAGCAGCTTAGCGCTAGGACTAGCGGGGGGATCGAACAATGAGCAGTTCTTC
d_call: .; v_call: TRBV12-5; clone_size: .; j_call: TRBJ2-7; cdr3_aa: CASGSNRDMAYEQYF; cdr3_nt: TGTGCTAGTGGCTCTAACAGGGATATGGCGTACGAGCAGTACTTC
d_call: TRBD1; v_call: TRBV11-3; clone_size: few; j_call: TRBJ1-6; cdr3_aa: CASSTGAGNSPLHF; cdr3_nt: TGTGCCAGCAGCACAGGGGCTGGCAATTCACCCCTCCACTTT
d_call: .; v_call: TRBV5-8; clone_size: .; j_call: TRBJ2-2; cdr3_aa: CASSLWRGNTGELFF; cdr3_nt: TGTGCCAGCAGCCTTTGGCGAGGGAACACCGGGGAGCTGTTTTTT
d_call: TRBD1; v_call: TRBV28; clone_size: .; j_call: TRBJ2-1; cdr3_aa: CASSNTWDSYNEQFF; cdr3_nt: TGTGCCAGCAGCAATACCTGGGACAGCTACAATGAGCAGTTCTTC
d_call: TRBD1; v_call: TRBV7-8; clone_size: .; j_call: TRBJ1-2; cdr3_aa: CASSLFGTAFAQLYGYTF; cdr3_nt: TGTGCCAGCAGCTTGTTCGGGACAGCCTTCGCCCAGCTCTATGGCTACACCTTC
d_call: .; v_call: TRBV20-1; clone_size: .; j_call: TRBJ1-2; cdr3_aa: CSGGEYGYTF; cdr3_nt: TGCAGCGGGGGGGAATATGGCTACACCTTC
d_call: .; v_call: TRBV5-1; clone_size: .; j_call: TRBJ2-2; cdr3_aa: CASSLAASNTGELFF; cdr3_nt: TGCGCCAGCAGCTTGGCCGCGTCGAACACCGGGGAGCTGTTTTTT
d_call: TRBD1; v_call: TRBV11-3; clone_size: .; j_call: TRBJ2-5; cdr3_aa: CASSFGYDRGPQGETQYF; cdr3_nt: TGTGCCAGCAGCTTCGGCTATGACAGGGGTCCACAGGGGGAGACCCAGTACTTC
d_call: .; v_call: TRBV5-4; clone_size: .; j_call: TRBJ1-1; cdr3_aa: CASSLAYGVAEAFF; cdr3_nt: TGTGCCAGCAGCTTGGCATACGGAGTAGCTGAAGCTTTCTTT
d_call: .; v_call: TRBV28; clone_size: .; j_call: TRBJ2-7; cdr3_aa: CASSRPGLPYEQYF; cdr3_nt: TGTGCCAGCAGCCGACCCGGACTACCCTACGAGCAGTACTTC
d_call: .; v_call: TRBV4-1; clone_size: .; j_call: TRBJ1-4; cdr3_aa: CASSLQGGLANEKLFF; cdr3_nt: TGCGCCAGCAGTCTACAGGGTGGACTAGCTAATGAAAAACTGTTTTTT
d_call: TRBD1; v_call: TRBV28; clone_size: .; j_call: TRBJ1-1; cdr3_aa: CATTPGQEAFF; cdr3_nt: TGTGCCACCACCCCGGGACAGGAAGCTTTCTTT
d_call: TRBD1; v_call: TRBV19; clone_size: .; j_call: TRBJ1-4; cdr3_aa: CASSGPHRGPSNEKLFF; cdr3_nt: TGTGCCAGTAGTGGACCCCACAGGGGGCCGTCTAATGAAAAACTGTTTTTT
d_call: TRBD2; v_call: TRBV2; clone_size: .; j_call: TRBJ2-1; cdr3_aa: CASSAGGYNEQFF; cdr3_nt: TGTGCCAGCTCAGCGGGGGGGTACAATGAGCAGTTCTTC